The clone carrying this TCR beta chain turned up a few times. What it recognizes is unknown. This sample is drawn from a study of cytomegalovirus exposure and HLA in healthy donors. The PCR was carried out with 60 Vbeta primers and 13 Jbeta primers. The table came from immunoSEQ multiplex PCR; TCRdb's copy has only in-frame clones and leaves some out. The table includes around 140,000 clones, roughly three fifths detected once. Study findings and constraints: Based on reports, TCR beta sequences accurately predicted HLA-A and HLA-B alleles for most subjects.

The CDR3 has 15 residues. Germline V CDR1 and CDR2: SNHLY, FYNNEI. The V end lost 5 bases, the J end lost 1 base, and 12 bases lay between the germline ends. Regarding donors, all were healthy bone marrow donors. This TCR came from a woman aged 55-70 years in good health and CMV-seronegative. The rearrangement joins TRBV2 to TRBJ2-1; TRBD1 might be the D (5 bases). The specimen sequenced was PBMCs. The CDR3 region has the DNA TGTGCCAGCAGTCACCGACAGTTATCCTACAATGAGCAGTTCTTC. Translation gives CASSHRQLSYNEQFF.